This TCR beta chain originates from a study of blood T cells in healthy people across ages. Whole-study findings and limits: Donors of long life had a larger count of naive CD4+ cells and greater diversity than aged donors.

CDR1 is SQVTM, CDR2 ANQGSEA, per germline. This CDR3 comprises 14 residues. With V trimmed by 5 bases and J by 4 bases, 9 bases remained unmatched. Through a sample-barcoded 5' primer and a J-beta primer mix, a second PCR was run for roughly 6 to 11 cycles. TCRdb ran MiXCR on the 5' RACE reads and lists one entry per CDR3 protein. The top ten clones hold just under 9% of a sample with just under 550,000 distinct CDR3 sequences, more than 20% of them seen once. This clonotype was observed a handful of times. As yet, its antigen is unknown. Separately, the same data were catalogued under a study of T cells of mothers and their children. That report adds: Material was donated by three healthy Caucasian mothers and their six children. Overlap measured in related mother-child pairs was slightly, non-significantly higher than in unrelated pairs. Persisting microchimeric T cell clones went undetected.

The J gene is TRBJ1-1, the V gene TRBV29-1; TRBD1 matches at 8 bases. The clonotype comes from a boy aged 5 to 17 in good health. The source material was blood. The CDR3: CSVTFGRGPTEAFF. The CDR3 nucleotides are TGCAGCGTTACCTTCGGCAGGGGGCCCACTGAAGCTTTCTTT.